This T cell receptor (beta chain) was documented in a study of cytomegalovirus exposure and HLA in healthy donors. The PCR made use of 60 Vbeta and 13 Jbeta primers. TCRdb keeps only in-frame clones here, not all; method: immunoSEQ multiplex PCR. Its listing shows about 64,000 clones. As to this clone: Its matching antigen is unknown.

The CDR3 is 13 amino acids. V was shortened by 2 bases and J by 8 bases, with 12 bases between the two germline ends. CDR1 and CDR2 (germline): SEHNR, FQNEAQ (reference sequence). Study-level findings and limits: A few CMV-associated chains proved CMV antigen-specific in vitro.

The genes are TRBV7-9 and TRBJ1-2; D gene uncertain. This clonotype was obtained from a woman under 30 in good health and CMV-seronegative. Material: PBMCs. The CDR3 DNA reads TGTGCCAGCAGCTTAATCGGTCTAAGAGGCTACACCTTC. The encoded protein is CASSLIGLRGYTF.